This TCR beta chain emerged from a study of T cell responses to AZD1222 COVID-19 vaccine (dated by TCRdb to about 2021). Context from the whole study: AZD1222 recipients whose second dose came at about 4 weeks and those whose second dose came at about 12 weeks were combined into one group, since spike-specific TCR depth and breadth did not differ between the two schedules. A total of 230 to 250 trial participants underwent TCR sequencing, of whom about 210 received two doses of AZD1222 and about 25 received two doses of the MenACWY control vaccine. Enrollment into the trials was organized by age into subgroups of 18-55, 56-69 and 70-plus years, and those subgroups contained roughly 150, 30 and 60 TCR-sequenced participants, respectively.

Details on this clone: Its cognate antigen has yet to be identified. Base-call qualities are not available, and no considerably larger clone is one nucleotide away.

From the germline V gene, CDR1 is MNHEY and CDR2 is SVGAGI. From the cysteine up to the phenylalanine, the CDR3 has a length of 15 residues. The DNA shown is the 45-base CDR3, in frame from base 1. Compared with germline, V lacks 5 bases and J lacks 5 bases; bases without a gene match: 11. The CDR3 regions of human TCRbeta chains were analyzed by immunosequencing. Per the authors' processing: Repertoire TCRs were checked for matches against a reference library of SARS-CoV-2-specific TCRs that had been generated using the MIRA antigen-specificity platform. Breadth was defined as the fraction of unique TCRs that were SARS-CoV-2-associated. Depth was defined as the fraction of total T cells that were SARS-CoV-2-associated. Using the MIRA data, each spike-specific TCR was mapped to the spike region that the TCR reacts to and placed in a CD4 or CD8 class. Log10-transformed breadth and depth values were compared by one-way ANOVA with Sidak's multiple comparisons tests. TCRdb stores this immuneACCESS table with in-frame sequences only. Part of the clones is absent; in the studies checked, under half of the shortfall reflects unresolved V genes, and no reason is known for the rest. V, J and clone size are those of that table, while D and trimming were read from the DNA. The sample contains approximately 180,000 clones, 88% of them found a single time. The ten top clones hold 6% to 8.5% of the sample.

The paper's findings and limits, for the study overall: Because no samples from the day 14 peak response were available, repertoires could be characterized only after the peak T cell response. In the small 56-69-year group, the increase in depth fell short of significance, most likely because of low power. Conclusions about previously exposed vaccinees are limited because only six or seven AZD1222 recipients were SARS-CoV-2 seropositive at baseline. Reportedly, close to half of the unique spike-specific TCRs recognized epitopes lying outside the regions that are mutated in the B.1.351 and B.1.1.7 variants. Spike-specific TCR breadth and depth rose significantly after two AZD1222 doses compared with day 0 and with MenACWY recipients. Participants were mostly white British and included more females than males, and it was suggested by the authors that clonal diversity may have been underestimated. Vaccine-associated CD4 TCRs spanned the whole spike protein, with dominant responses in regions 160-218 and 743-854.

Reading the label with the study, this specimen's time point is: baseline before first vaccination. Samples from vaccinated people were obtained from the UK trials COV001 and COV002, which included a single-blind randomized controlled phase 2/3 trial of AZD1222 (ChAdOx1 nCoV-19) in healthy adults. For TCRbeta chain sequencing, PBMC samples from trial participants were taken at day 0 and at day 28 after the second dose. The source is an adult in good health. This specimen consisted of peripheral blood, obtained on day 0 of AZD1222 vaccination. The chain was built from TRBV6-5 and TRBJ2-7; a stretch of 8 junction bases matches TRBD1. CDR3 reads: CASSPLAGGRDEQYF. The bases read TGTGCCAGCAGTCCCCTGGCAGGGGGCAGGGACGAGCAGTACTTC.